This T cell receptor (beta chain) is from a study of CD8+ T cells in alopecia areata. Treatment in this sample: oral pan-JAK inhibitor, 5-10 mg twice daily. It was cDNA, reverse transcribed from extracted RNA, that served as the sequencing template. Method: immunoSEQ multiplex PCR; TCRdb's copy keeps in-frame clones and lacks some. The table shows roughly 120,000 clones, with less than 75% occurring only once. The germline V gene has CDR1 GTSNPN and CDR2 SVGIG (reference sequence). The CDR3 has 17 residues. V was shortened by 1 base and J by 3 bases, with 19 bases between the two germline ends. The chain recombines TRBV30 with TRBJ2-4, with a possible D match to TRBD2 (5 bases). This clonotype was sampled from a human donor with alopecia areata. The sequences come from CD8+ T cells sorted from blood, collected at week 4, from a patient treated with tofacitinib. CDR3 DNA: TGTGCCTGGAGTGGTTTGAGTAGCCGGGAACACAAAAACATTCAGTACTTC. Protein: CAWSGLSSREHKNIQYF.